The 11 T cell receptor beta chains below all came from one sample that was sequenced in a study of OX40 agonist ivuxolimab in advanced cancers. The repertoire was sequenced with immunoSEQ multiplex PCR; TCRdb's copy has only in-frame clones and lacks some. The sample shows 65,000 to 95,000 clones, roughly 90% of them seen only once. This sample comprised CD4+ or CD8+ T cells sorted from blood, obtained in a trial of the OX40 agonist ivuxolimab. These receptors were obtained from an adult with an advanced solid tumor such as melanoma, head and neck, liver or kidney cancer.

This clone was seen once. The chain couples TRBV7-2 to TRBJ2-1; 7 bases map to TRBD2. The CDR3 is made up of 15 amino acids. Germline-derived CDR1 and CDR2 are SGHTA and FQGNSA. The CDR3 DNA reads TGTGTCACGCGGGGAGGGAGAGGGCCCTACAATGAGCAGTTCTTC. Protein: CVTRGGRGPYNEQFF.

The J gene is TRBJ2-1, the V gene TRBV10-1, with no clear D. The germline gives CDR1 WNHNN, CDR2 SYGVQD (reference sequence). This CDR3 has 11 amino acids. Trimming removed 6 bases from V and 10 bases from J, with 10 bases in between. The CDR3 sequence: CASSTNKEQFF. As DNA, the CDR3 is TGCGCCAGCAGCACCAATAAAGAGCAGTTCTTC.

This clone appeared a single time. The chain carries TRBV7-8 and TRBJ2-7; D may match TRBD1 or TRBD2 (7 bases each). Deletions cut 5 bases from V and 7 bases from J, with 18 bases between. CDR3 length: 14 residues. Germline CDR1 reads SGHVS; CDR2 reads FQNEAQ. The CDR3 spells CASSPDRVGGEQYF. The CDR3 coding sequence is TGTGCCAGCAGCCCCGACAGGGTGGGGGGGGAGCAGTACTTC.

The gene calls are TRBV4-1 and TRBJ2-7; D is unresolved. The germline CDR1 and CDR2 sequences are MGHRA and YSYEKL. Trimming left V 0 bases short and J 7 bases short, with 16 bases between. The CDR3 has 15 residues. The CDR3 here is CASSQDGSVPREQYF. CDR3 nucleotide sequence: TGCGCCAGCAGCCAAGATGGGTCCGTACCGAGGGAGCAGTACTTC.

This chain uses TRBV7-2 with TRBJ2-1, with 7 bases that match TRBD1. V lost 3 bases and J lost 8; bases outside the gene matches: 7. This CDR3 spans 14 amino acids. CDR1 is SGHTA and CDR2 is FQGNSA in the germline V gene. The CDR3 protein is CASSFDRVGYEQFF. The CDR3 DNA reads as TGTGCCAGCAGCTTTGACAGGGTTGGATATGAGCAGTTCTTC. Variable domain in full (rest from reference TRBV7-2 and TRBJ2-1): GAGVSQSPSNKVTEKGKDVELRCDPISGHTALYWYRQSLGQGLEFLIYFQGNSAPDKSGLPSDRFSAERTGGSVSTLTIQRTQQEDSAVYLCASSFDRVGYEQFFGPGTRLTVL.

The V gene is TRBV19, the J gene TRBJ2-7, with 7 bases lining up with TRBD2. This CDR3 has 13 residues. The J segment lost 5 bases and the V segment lost 5 bases, leaving 6 bases of the junction unmatched. Germline V gene sequence: CDR1 LNHDA, CDR2 SQIVND (reference sequence). DNA for the CDR3: TGTGCCAGTAGTGACAGAAGCGGGGACGAGCAGTACTTC. It is translated as CASSDRSGDEQYF.

The J gene is TRBJ2-3, the V gene TRBV25-1; 9 bases line up with TRBD2. The germline V gene encodes CDR1 MGHDK and CDR2 SYGVNS. The junction had 8 bases not matched to a gene; V was cut back by 5 bases and J by 5 bases. This CDR3 has 15 amino acids. The DNA for the CDR3 is TGTGCCAGCAGTCTGGGTAGCGGGAGTCTAGATACGCAGTATTTT. Protein: CASSLGSGSLDTQYF.

This clone has just one count. V is TRBV29-1 and J is TRBJ2-1; D gene uncertain. Germline assignment: CDR1 SQVTM and CDR2 ANQGSEA. V shed 0 bases and J shed 6 bases, with 6 bases lying between them. The CDR3 covers 12 residues. The CDR3: CSVEDLVNEQFF. CDR3 bases: TGCAGCGTTGAAGATCTGGTCAATGAGCAGTTCTTC.

This chain uses TRBV19 with TRBJ1-1; D ambiguous. CDR1 is LNHDA, CDR2 SQIVND, per germline (reference sequence). This CDR3 contains 13 residues. The ends were cut back, 6 bases at V and 3 bases at J, with 11 bases in the middle. CDR3 amino acids: CASRLTAYTEAFF. The DNA for the CDR3 is TGTGCCAGTAGGTTAACAGCGTACACTGAAGCTTTCTTT.

The rearrangement joins TRBV7-9 to TRBJ1-2; no firm D call. V gave up 4 bases and J gave up 8 bases, with 11 bases separating them. The CDR3 totals 12 residues. The germline gives CDR1 SEHNR, CDR2 FQNEAQ (reference sequence). The CDR3 loop reads CASSSGPGGYTF. The CDR3 DNA follows: TGTGCCAGCAGCTCTGGCCCCGGGGGCTACACCTTC.

This clone was seen once. The chain is built from TRBV7-6 and TRBJ2-3, with D possibly being TRBD1 (5 bases). This CDR3 has 13 amino acids. Germline assignment: CDR1 SGHVS and CDR2 FNYEAQ. The V end was cut by 4 bases, the J end by 6 bases, with 11 bases between. CDR3 sequence reads: CASSSRVLDTQYF. As DNA, the CDR3 is TGTGCCAGCAGCTCCAGGGTATTGGATACGCAGTATTTT.